One and the same sample provided the 14 T cell receptor beta chains below, sequenced in a study of cytomegalovirus exposure and HLA in healthy donors. Use of 60 Vbeta and 13 Jbeta primers characterized the PCR. The data were produced by immunoSEQ multiplex PCR, yet TCRdb's version contains in-frame clones alone and is incomplete. The table lists around 140,000 clones. Material: PBMCs. These TCRs come from a woman aged 50 to 60 in good health and CMV-seronegative.

The chain recombines TRBV2 with TRBJ2-5, with a weak D call TRBD2 (6 bases). Germline lookup yields CDR1 SNHLY and CDR2 FYNNEI. Between the trimmed V and J ends, which lost 2 bases and 4 bases, there was a span of 11 bases. The CDR3 length is 14 residues. This CDR3 reads CASSERRGPETQYF. The CDR3 nucleotides are TGTGCCAGCAGTGAAAGGAGGGGTCCAGAGACCCAGTACTTC.

The chain couples TRBV28 to TRBJ1-1, with D hard to call. The V and J ends lost 0 bases and 0 bases respectively, with 8 bases between them. CDR3 length: 15 residues. Per germline, CDR1 MDHEN and CDR2 SYDVKM. For the CDR3, the DNA is TGTGCCAGCAGTTTATGGGCAGACTTGAACACTGAAGCTTTCTTT. This encodes CASSLWADLNTEAFF.

The J gene is TRBJ2-7, the V gene TRBV9; no firm D call. The germline CDR1 and CDR2 sequences are SGDLS and YYNGEE. V gave up 3 bases and J gave up 1 base, with 14 bases separating them. The CDR3 extends over 15 amino acids. The CDR3 protein is CASSEYSGFSYEQYF. Here the CDR3 DNA reads TGTGCCAGCAGCGAATATTCCGGGTTTTCCTACGAGCAGTACTTC.

V gene TRBV6-6 combines with J gene TRBJ1-4; D not resolved. This CDR3 spans 14 amino acids. Trimming cost V 7 bases and J 0 bases, with 9 bases left between them. Germline V gene lookup returns CDR1 MNHNY and CDR2 SVGAGI (reference sequence). CDR3 amino acids: CASTEMTTNEKLFF. For the CDR3, the DNA is TGTGCCAGCACAGAAATGACAACTAATGAAAAACTGTTTTTT.

The chain is built from TRBV11-1 and TRBJ2-2; D call uncertain. The CDR3 has 12 residues. The germline V and J ends were trimmed by 6 bases and 5 bases, with 7 bases remaining between them. Germline V gene sequence: CDR1 SGHAT, CDR2 FQDESV (reference sequence). CDR3 in DNA: TGTGCCAGCAGTTTCGAGACCGGGGAGCTGTTTTTT. This translates into CASSFETGELFF.

The CDR3 DNA reads as TGTGCCAGCAGTGATCACTACAGGGGCAATCAGCCCCAGCATTTT. This gives the protein CASSDHYRGNQPQHF. J is TRBJ1-5 and V is TRBV2; TRBD1 is a possible D gene (6 bases). V was shortened by 3 bases and J by 2 bases, with 11 bases between the two germline ends. The germline CDR1 and CDR2 sequences are SNHLY and FYNNEI. The CDR3 loop spans 15 amino acids.

The V and J genes are TRBV27 and TRBJ2-7; D uncertain. There are 14 residues in the CDR3. V lost 6 bases, J lost 2 bases, and 14 bases lay in between. The germline V gene encodes CDR1 MNHEY and CDR2 SMNVEV (reference sequence). The CDR3 protein is CASRFLMTAYEQYF. DNA of the CDR3: TGTGCCAGCAGATTTCTTATGACTGCCTACGAGCAGTACTTC.

The CDR3 DNA reads as TGCGCCAGCAGCCGAGACAGGTCGGGCACCGGGGAGCTGTTTTTT. Its protein product is CASSRDRSGTGELFF. The V gene is TRBV5-1, the J gene TRBJ2-2; weak D call: TRBD1 (6 bases). CDR1 is SGHRS, CDR2 YFSETQ, per germline. CDR3 length equals 15 residues. Deletions cut 4 bases from V and 4 bases from J, with 14 bases between.

As regards this clone: The germline gene is not matched at one end of the junction; a read error may be the cause. This chain connects TRBV19 to TRBJ2-1; possibly TRBD2 for D (5 bases). The CDR3 is 12 amino acids. The germline V gene has CDR1 LNHDA and CDR2 SQIVND (reference sequence). The CDR3 loop reads CASSSRDREPFF. In DNA, the CDR3 is TGTGCCAGTAGCTCCCGGGATAGGGAGCCGTTCTTC.

The chain uses TRBV2 and TRBJ1-1; D might be TRBD1 (5 bases). Germline CDR1 is SNHLY and CDR2 is FYNNEI. With 6 bases removed from V and 3 bases from J, the gap between germline ends came to 11 bases. This CDR3 spans 13 amino acids. The CDR3 spells CASSSGIYTEAFF. DNA of the CDR3: TGTGCCAGCAGCTCAGGGATATACACTGAAGCTTTCTTT.

The rearrangement joins TRBV6-1 to TRBJ2-3, with D perhaps TRBD2 (5 bases). CDR1 and CDR2 (germline): MNHNS, SASEGT. The CDR3 length is 14 residues. Trimming pared 6 bases from V and 6 bases from J, leaving 16 bases between. As DNA, the CDR3 is TGTGCCAGCAGCCTACGGGATTTAGAGGATACGCAGTATTTT. This sequence encodes CASSLRDLEDTQYF.

This sequence joins TRBV19 and TRBJ2-3; 10 bases agree with TRBD2. This CDR3 contains 15 residues. In germline, CDR1 is LNHDA, CDR2 SQIVND (reference sequence). V was pared by 6 bases and J by 0 bases, with 3 bases of the junction left unmatched. The CDR3 is CASRKTSGSTDTQYF. For the CDR3, the DNA is TGTGCCAGTAGAAAGACTAGCGGGAGCACAGATACGCAGTATTTT.

V usage is TRBV9 and J usage is TRBJ1-1, with D hard to call. This CDR3 has 14 residues. The germline V and J ends were trimmed by 6 bases and 1 base, with 13 bases remaining between them. Germline V gene sequence: CDR1 SGDLS, CDR2 YYNGEE. CDR3: CASTRSHSNTEAFF. DNA of the CDR3: TGTGCCAGCACCAGGTCACATTCGAACACTGAAGCTTTCTTT.

The CDR3 here is CASSSDILAKNIQYF. CDR3 nucleotide sequence: TGTGCCAGCAGCTCGGACATACTAGCCAAAAACATTCAGTACTTC. The chain links TRBV9 to TRBJ2-4; maybe TRBD1 (5 bases). The CDR3 covers 15 residues. Germline V CDR1 and CDR2: SGDLS, YYNGEE. V lost 4 bases to trimming and J lost 0 bases, with 11 bases between them.